The 25 T cell receptor beta chains below were found in one sample sequenced in a study of blood T cell repertoires in COVID-19. TCRdb keeps only in-frame clones here, not all; method: immunoSEQ multiplex PCR. The data show over 100,000 clones, around 83% seen once. Sequencing used PBMCs or T cells enriched from blood (not recorded which). The receptor source for this set is a woman in her thirties who had recovered from COVID-19.

This chain links TRBV5-1 with TRBJ2-5, with TRBD2 as a possible D gene (5 bases). The CDR3 covers 13 residues. V dropped 0 bases and J dropped 5 bases, with 8 bases sitting between them. Germline assignment: CDR1 SGHRS and CDR2 YFSETQ. The CDR3 loop is CASSLGGSETQYF. The CDR3 bases are TGCGCCAGCAGCTTGGGAGGGAGCGAGACCCAGTACTTC.

The chain joins TRBV10-3 to TRBJ2-3; 7 bases are shared with TRBD2. This CDR3 region has 13 residues. J was trimmed by 3 bases and V by 8 bases; bases with no gene match: 5. The V gene's germline CDR1 is ENHRY and CDR2 SYGVKD. CDR3 DNA: TGTGCCATCGCATCGGGACTAACAGATACGCAGTATTTT. It specifies CAIASGLTDTQYF.

The chain recombines TRBV7-2 with TRBJ1-5; D call uncertain. There are 12 residues in the CDR3. The germline CDR1 and CDR2 sequences are SGHTA and FQGNSA. V was pared by 5 bases and J by 4 bases, with 6 bases between. Here the CDR3 reads CASSPYNQPQHF. The CDR3 DNA is TGTGCCAGCAGCCCCTATAATCAGCCCCAGCATTTT.

A few counts support this clone. The chain links TRBV5-4 to TRBJ1-5; D ambiguous. The CDR3 has 13 residues. Trimming stripped 4 bases from V and 3 bases from J, with 8 bases between. Germline lookup yields CDR1 SGHNT and CDR2 YYREEE (reference sequence). The CDR3 here is CASSQSPNQPQHF. CDR3 nucleotides: TGTGCCAGCAGCCAAAGCCCCAATCAGCCCCAGCATTTT.

The gene calls are TRBV7-2 and TRBJ2-5; TRBD2 matches 7 bases. The CDR3 is made up of 18 amino acids. V lost 5 bases to trimming and J lost 1 base; unmatched junction nucleotides: 16. Germline V gene data show CDR1 as SGHTA and CDR2 as FQGNSA. CDR3 region: CASSAGRSGNPPQETQYF. In nucleotides, the CDR3 is TGTGCCAGCAGCGCAGGGAGGAGCGGGAATCCCCCCCAAGAGACCCAGTACTTC.

This chain connects TRBV2 to TRBJ1-2; D gene uncertain. In germline, CDR1 is SNHLY, CDR2 FYNNEI. V lost 8 bases to trimming and J lost 3 bases, with 13 bases between them. The CDR3 contains 13 residues. The CDR3 here is CASDKGRDYGYTF. In nucleotides, the CDR3 is TGTGCCAGCGATAAAGGTCGGGACTATGGCTACACCTTC.

CDR3 bases: TGTGCCAGCAGCCCAAAGTTAGGACTCTCAGATACGCAGTATTTT. Translated, it gives CASSPKLGLSDTQYF. V usage is TRBV7-9 and J usage is TRBJ2-3; possibly TRBD2 for D (5 bases). Germline CDR1 and CDR2: SEHNR and FQNEAQ (reference sequence). The CDR3 is made up of 15 amino acids. V gave up 5 bases and J gave up 4 bases, with 16 bases separating them.

This clone was detected a few times. V and J are TRBV6-5 and TRBJ2-1; 10 bases line up with TRBD2. With V trimmed by 5 bases and J by 6 bases, 7 bases remained unmatched. This CDR3 is built from 15 residues. Germline loops: CDR1 MNHEY, CDR2 SVGAGI. CDR3 amino acids: CASSLLAGAGNEQFF. As DNA, the CDR3 is TGTGCCAGCAGTCTCCTAGCGGGAGCAGGCAATGAGCAGTTCTTC.

The chain links TRBV6-5 to TRBJ2-1; D is uncertain. The CDR3 is 14 amino acids. Trimming cost V 0 bases and J 7 bases, with 10 bases left between them. Germline lookup yields CDR1 MNHEY and CDR2 SVGAGI. The CDR3 region is CASSYSLTLNEQFF. CDR3 in DNA: TGTGCCAGCAGTTACTCACTCACCCTAAATGAGCAGTTCTTC.

This clone was picked up one time. The CDR3 region has the DNA TGTGCCAGCAGCCGGACTACCTCGAACACCGGGGAGCTGTTTTTT. Residues: CASSRTTSNTGELFF. The rearrangement uses TRBV21-1 and TRBJ2-2; the listed D gene, TRBD2, was not tested against the DNA. TRBV21-1 corresponds to a pseudogene. The length of the CDR3 is 15 residues.

This chain joins TRBV5-1 and TRBJ2-3; 9 bases align to TRBD2. V shed 2 bases and J 2 bases; nucleotides not matched to a gene: 6. The CDR3 contains 16 residues. Germline V CDR1 and CDR2: SGHRS, YFSETQ. CDR3 residues: CASSLGLAQFTDTQYF. CDR3 coding DNA: TGCGCCAGCAGCTTAGGACTAGCGCAATTCACAGATACGCAGTATTTT.

The J gene is TRBJ1-2, the V gene TRBV28; weak D call: TRBD1 (5 bases). With 7 bases removed from V and 2 bases from J, the gap between germline ends came to 14 bases. The CDR3 length is 14 residues. Germline V gene lookup returns CDR1 MDHEN and CDR2 SYDVKM. CDR3: CASTLTGGNYGYTF. CDR3 nucleotides: TGTGCCAGCACCCTCACGGGGGGGAACTATGGCTACACCTTC.

J is TRBJ2-1 and V is TRBV7-2, with 9 bases that match TRBD2. CDR1 SGHTA and CDR2 FQGNSA come from the germline V gene. The CDR3 contains 16 residues. The ends lost 1 base at V and 6 bases at J; junction bases unmatched: 7. This chain's CDR3 is CASSLGLSGRSNEQFF. CDR3 sequence (DNA): TGTGCCAGCAGCTTAGGCCTAAGCGGGAGGAGCAATGAGCAGTTCTTC.

J is TRBJ2-7 and V is TRBV28, with TRBD2 identical over 12 bases. Germline CDR1 is MDHEN and CDR2 is SYDVKM. The CDR3 is made up of 15 amino acids. Trimming cost V 6 bases and J 5 bases; bases outside gene matches: 8. As DNA, the CDR3 is TGTGCCAGCAGGACTAGCGGGAGACGGGCGGACGAGCAGTACTTC. It is translated as CASRTSGRRADEQYF.

The CDR3 here is CASSSRDRGHPEAFF. CDR3 nucleotide sequence: TGCGCCAGCAGCTCACGGGACAGGGGTCATCCTGAAGCTTTCTTT. This rearrangement joins TRBV4-3 to TRBJ1-1; TRBD1 matches 10 bases. This CDR3 has 15 residues. Germline values: CDR1 LGHNA, CDR2 YSLEER. The V segment lost 5 bases and the J segment 6 bases; nucleotides outside the gene matches: 9.

The genes are TRBV6-2 or TRBV6-3 and TRBJ2-1; possible D gene TRBD1, 6 bases. V shed 0 bases and J shed 1 base, with 7 bases lying between them. The CDR3 runs to 15 residues. From germline, CDR1 is MNHEY and CDR2 SVGEGT. This CDR3 is CASSYSGASYNEQFF. The CDR3 DNA follows: TGTGCCAGCAGTTACTCGGGGGCGTCCTACAATGAGCAGTTCTTC.

J is TRBJ1-4 and V is TRBV19; D is uncertain. The ends were cut back, 4 bases at V and 3 bases at J, with 12 bases in the middle. CDR3 length equals 15 residues. Germline-derived CDR1 and CDR2 are LNHDA and SQIVND (reference sequence). The CDR3 protein is CASSTTGSPNEKLFF. DNA for the CDR3: TGTGCCAGTAGTACCACCGGTTCACCTAATGAAAAACTGTTTTTT.

V gene TRBV7-9 combines with J gene TRBJ2-5, with D possibly being TRBD1 (6 bases). V lost 0 bases to trimming and J lost 2 bases, with 10 bases between them. The CDR3 is made up of 15 amino acids. Germline CDR1 SEHNR, CDR2 FQNEAQ (reference sequence). The CDR3 is CASSLAAGTQETQYF. The CDR3 bases are TGTGCCAGCAGCTTAGCAGCAGGGACACAAGAGACCCAGTACTTC.

The chain employs TRBV3-1 (or the pseudogene TRBV3-2) and TRBJ2-5; TRBD2 matches 12 bases. Germline trimming cut 2 bases from V and 1 base from J; bases unmatched to any gene: 8. The germline V gene encodes CDR1 LGHDT and CDR2 YNNKEL (reference sequence). The CDR3 is 18 residues long. The CDR3 region has the DNA TGTGCCAGCAGCCAATTCCCTAGCGGGAGGGCCCCCCAAGAGACCCAGTACTTC. It yields the protein CASSQFPSGRAPQETQYF.

The genes are TRBV28 and TRBJ1-6; 7 bases agree with TRBD1. J lost 10 bases, V lost 4 bases, and 10 bases had no gene match. This CDR3 spans 15 amino acids. The germline gives CDR1 MDHEN, CDR2 SYDVKM. The CDR3 coding sequence is TGTGCCAGCAGTTGGCAGAGACAGGGATACTCACCCCTCCACTTT. This codes for CASSWQRQGYSPLHF.

The chain is built from TRBV5-1 and TRBJ2-7; a possible D gene is TRBD1 (5 bases). CDR1 SGHRS and CDR2 YFSETQ come from the germline V gene. This CDR3 comprises 14 residues. The V gene lost 0 bases and the J gene lost 0 bases, with 7 bases spanning the gap. The CDR3 spells CASSLGRGSYEQYF. The CDR3 coding sequence is TGCGCCAGCAGCTTGGGTAGGGGCTCCTACGAGCAGTACTTC.

V is TRBV10-3 and J is TRBJ1-5; the D is unclear. Germline values: CDR1 ENHRY, CDR2 SYGVKD. V shed 4 bases and J shed 0 bases, with 10 bases lying between them. The CDR3 consists of 15 residues. The CDR3 protein is CAISGGVISNQPQHF. The DNA for the CDR3 is TGTGCCATCAGTGGGGGAGTTATTAGCAATCAGCCCCAGCATTTT.

The genes are TRBV5-6 and TRBJ1-6; the D is unclear. Germline V gene sequence: CDR1 SGHDT, CDR2 YYEEEE. The CDR3 sequence is 15 residues long. V shed 2 bases and J shed 1 base, with 7 bases lying between them. The CDR3 is CASSFGRSYNSPLHF. The DNA of the CDR3 is TGTGCCAGCAGCTTCGGGAGATCCTATAATTCACCCCTCCACTTT. The full variable domain, its missing parts supplied by reference TRBV5-6 and TRBJ1-6, is DAGVTQSPTHLIKTRGQQVTLRCSPKSGHDTVSWYQQALGQGPQFIFQYYEEEERQRGNFPDRFSGHQFPNYSSELNVNALLLGDSALYLCASSFGRSYNSPLHFGNGTRLTVT.

The V gene is TRBV4-3, the J gene TRBJ2-2, with D unclear. Germline CDR1 reads LGHNA; CDR2 reads YSLEER. CDR3 length: 17 residues. The ends were cut back, 1 base at V and 1 base at J, with 13 bases in the middle. CDR3 amino acids: CASSQGKGAMNTGELFF. The CDR3 nucleotides are TGCGCCAGCAGCCAAGGGAAAGGAGCGATGAACACCGGGGAGCTGTTTTTT.

The chain is built from TRBV6-5 and TRBJ1-4, with D possibly matching TRBD1 (5 bases). Germline CDR1 and CDR2: MNHEY and SVGAGI. The CDR3 runs to 16 residues. Trimming removed 4 bases at V and 5 bases at J, with 17 bases between. CDR3 in amino acids: CASSLDPGTRNEKLFF. The CDR3 coding sequence is TGTGCCAGCAGTTTGGATCCCGGGACTCGCAATGAAAAACTGTTTTTT.